This section outlines one TCR beta chain sequence together with its context. Its antigen is not known. The sample originates from a study of identical twins. Study outcomes and limitations: Alpha sequences out of frame and shared by twins had excess low generation probability. Insertion counts were lower in abundant cord blood beta clonotypes, a trend that memory repertoires did not show.

Carrying unique molecular identifiers, the cDNA also gained a universal primer site through template switching. MiXCR, run by TCRdb on the 5' RACE reads, gives a single entry per CDR3 protein. The data show around 490,000 distinct CDR3 sequences, 13% to 15% seen once. The junction had 18 bases not matched to a gene; V was cut back by 3 bases and J by 0 bases. CDR1 MGHRA and CDR2 YSYEKL come from the germline V gene. The CDR3 runs 22 residues. The sample was also linked to a second study, of yellow fever vaccine responses in identical twins. As that study records: Twins reportedly appeared to share part of their vaccine T cell response while keeping part individual.

The J gene is TRBJ2-1, the V gene TRBV4-1, with TRBD1 identical over 12 bases. The source material was CD4+ T cells sorted from blood. The sequence was collected from a woman aged 18-35 years in good health. The CDR3, as DNA: TGCGCCAGCAGCCAGAACCCAGACCGGGACAGGGGGCGTTTCGACTCCTACAATGAGCAGTTCTTC. Protein sequence: CASSQNPDRDRGRFDSYNEQFF.